The rows below give T cell receptor beta chains drawn from one sample of a study of T-cell reconstitution after alpha-beta-depleted transplantation in children. TCRdb reprocessed the PCR reads with MiXCR, giving one entry per CDR3 protein. This table holds about 900,000 distinct CDR3 sequences, 25% to 30% found once. The sequenced sample was PBMCs, mostly from graft donor cells, obtained 360 days after TCRalphabeta/CD19-depleted stem cell transplant. The receptors originated from a boy in the first two years of life who had a stem cell transplant for SCID, so the T cells may come from the graft donor. Both conserved end residues are part of each CDR3. D genes are given only for firm matches. Clone size is not always given. Where it is, it says once, few, many or a class for expanded clones.

cdr3_aa,cdr3_nt,j_call,d_call,v_call,clone_size
CSVALDTFSGNTIYF,TGCAGCGTGGCCTTGGACACCTTCTCTGGAAACACCATATATTTT,TRBJ1-3,.,TRBV29-1,.
CASSVDHPGELFF,TGTGCCAGCAGCGTAGACCATCCCGGGGAGCTGTTTTTT,TRBJ2-2,.,TRBV9,.
CASSPLSGGFPYEQYF,TGTGCCAGCAGCCCCTTAAGCGGGGGGTTCCCGTACGAGCAGTACTTC,TRBJ2-7,TRBD2,TRBV9,many
CSATPGQAREQYF,TGCAGTGCTACACCGGGACAGGCGAGGGAGCAGTACTTC,TRBJ2-7,TRBD1,TRBV20-1,once
CASSLDRRAGELFF,TGCGCCAGCAGCTTGGACCGCCGGGCCGGGGAGCTGTTTTTT,TRBJ2-2,.,TRBV5-1,few
CASSYSDRGQPQHF,TGTGCCAGCAGTTACTCAGACAGGGGTCAGCCCCAGCATTTT,TRBJ1-5,TRBD1,TRBV6-5,.
CASSPGTGAPPAGYTF,TGTGCCAGCAGCCCCGGGACAGGGGCCCCTCCGGCGGGCTACACCTTC,TRBJ1-2,TRBD1,TRBV27,few
CASVKRGGDTQYF,TGTGCCAGCGTTAAGCGGGGAGGGGATACGCAGTATTTT,TRBJ2-3,TRBD2,TRBV12-3/TRBV12-4,few
CASSQDSVFYEQYF,TGCGCCAGCAGCCAAGATTCCGTCTTCTACGAGCAGTACTTC,TRBJ2-7,.,TRBV4-1,.
CASSATGQISYEQYF,TGTGCCAGCAGTGCGACAGGGCAAATTTCCTACGAGCAGTACTTC,TRBJ2-7,TRBD1,TRBV6-1,.
CAITRGPTSTDTQYF,TGTGCCATCACCCGGGGCCCTACCAGCACAGATACGCAGTATTTT,TRBJ2-3,.,TRBV10-3,few
CASSPLTKNTGELFF,TGTGCCAGCTCACCTTTAACAAAGAACACCGGGGAGCTGTTTTTT,TRBJ2-2,.,TRBV18,.
CASSYSRSGLTDTQYF,TGTGCCAGCAGTTACTCGAGGTCCGGGCTCACAGATACGCAGTATTTT,TRBJ2-3,.,TRBV6-5,few
CASSGGDLNIDNEQFF,TGCGCCAGCAGCGGAGGGGACCTGAATATCGACAATGAGCAGTTCTTC,TRBJ2-1,.,TRBV5-1,many
CASSQDPLTDTQYF,TGTGCCAGCAGCCAAGACCCCTTGACAGATACGCAGTATTTT,TRBJ2-3,.,TRBV4-2,.
CASSLGGASGTHTDTQYF,TGTGCCAGCAGCTTAGGAGGGGCTAGCGGGACCCACACAGATACGCAGTATTTT,TRBJ2-3,TRBD2,TRBV7-8,few
CASSFTGRNYGYTF,TGCGCCAGCAGCTTTACCGGACGGAACTATGGCTACACCTTC,TRBJ1-2,.,TRBV5-1,.
CSVEAGFADTQYF,TGCAGCGTTGAGGCGGGGTTTGCAGATACGCAGTATTTT,TRBJ2-3,.,TRBV29-1,.
CASSHGYGGLNSPLHF,TGTGCCAGCAGCCACGGATACGGGGGGCTAAATTCACCCCTCCACTTT,TRBJ1-6,.,TRBV9,few
CASSLSAGGPSGELFF,TGTGCCAGCAGCTTATCGGCGGGGGGGCCGTCCGGGGAGCTGTTTTTT,TRBJ2-2,TRBD2,TRBV7-9,few
CASSTLILGTGKSYNEQFF,TGTGCCAGCAGTACCCTGATCCTGGGGACAGGGAAATCCTACAATGAGCAGTTCTTC,TRBJ2-1,TRBD1,TRBV6-1,.
CASSRLNEPTQYF,TGTGCCAGCAGTCGACTCAACGAACCGACCCAGTACTTC,TRBJ2-5,.,TRBV12-3/TRBV12-4,.
CASRPYRNYGYTF,TGTGCCAGCAGACCCTACAGAAACTATGGCTACACCTTC,TRBJ1-2,.,TRBV12-3/TRBV12-4,.
CASSPDRGPNEKLFF,TGTGCCAGCAGTCCCGACAGGGGGCCTAATGAAAAACTGTTTTTT,TRBJ1-4,TRBD1,TRBV6-1,.
CASSQGPKGTGELFF,TGCGCCAGCAGCCAAGGGCCCAAGGGCACCGGGGAGCTGTTTTTT,TRBJ2-2,.,TRBV4-1,.
CASRGGWPNTEAFF,TGTGCCAGCCGGGGGGGTTGGCCCAACACTGAAGCTTTCTTT,TRBJ1-1,.,TRBV12-3/TRBV12-4,.
CASSQTGQGAGETQYF,TGTGCCAGCAGCCAAACAGGACAGGGGGCGGGGGAGACCCAGTACTTC,TRBJ2-5,TRBD1,TRBV3-1,.
CASSLRPSNYGYTF,TGTGCCAGCAGTTTAAGGCCCTCGAACTATGGCTACACCTTC,TRBJ1-2,.,TRBV12-3/TRBV12-4,few
CASSEVHTEGDSEQYF,TGTGCCAGCAGTGAAGTCCACACCGAGGGGGACTCCGAGCAGTACTTC,TRBJ2-7,.,TRBV2,.
CASTQSGVRAGELFF,TGTGCCAGCACCCAATCCGGGGTTCGGGCCGGGGAGCTGTTTTTT,TRBJ2-2,.,TRBV12-3/TRBV12-4,.
CASSRTSGELFDTQYF,TGTGCCAGCAGTAGGACTAGCGGGGAGCTATTCGATACGCAGTATTTT,TRBJ2-3,TRBD2,TRBV12-3/TRBV12-4,.
CASSPAGLIDTQYF,TGCGCCAGCAGCCCAGCGGGGTTAATAGATACGCAGTATTTT,TRBJ2-3,TRBD2,TRBV5-1,.
CASSFGGGASDTQYF,TGTGCCAGCAGTTTTGGCGGGGGGGCTTCAGATACGCAGTATTTT,TRBJ2-3,TRBD2,TRBV12-3/TRBV12-4,.
CASSLGQGAVQGTNEKLFF,TGCGCCAGCAGCTTGGGCCAGGGGGCGGTCCAGGGGACTAATGAAAAACTGTTTTTT,TRBJ1-4,TRBD1,TRBV5-1,.
CATSSYRPGNTEAFF,TGTGCCACCAGCTCCTATCGGCCTGGTAACACTGAAGCTTTCTTT,TRBJ1-1,.,TRBV28,.
CASSLAPGRGRTEAFF,TGTGCCAGCAGTTTAGCGCCGGGTCGGGGGCGGACTGAAGCTTTCTTT,TRBJ1-1,.,TRBV12-3/TRBV12-4,few
CASSPRQASLYEQYF,TGTGCCAGCAGCCCCCGACAAGCATCCCTTTACGAGCAGTACTTC,TRBJ2-7,.,TRBV7-9,few
CASSQGRQLFF,TGCGCCAGCAGCCAGGGACGCCAACTGTTTTTT,TRBJ1-4,.,TRBV5-1,few
CASSIHIISAGELFF,TGTGCCAGCAGCATACACATTATATCAGCCGGGGAGCTGTTTTTT,TRBJ2-2,.,TRBV7-2,few
CATKSGSGGYNEQFF,TGTGCCACAAAGTCTGGCAGCGGGGGTTACAATGAGCAGTTCTTC,TRBJ2-1,TRBD2,TRBV7-2,few
CASSKGQGMDEQFF,TGTGCCAGCAGCAAGGGACAGGGGATGGATGAGCAGTTCTTC,TRBJ2-1,TRBD1,TRBV7-9,few
CASSYSPSGGSDTQYF,TGTGCCAGCAGCTACAGCCCTAGCGGGGGGTCAGATACGCAGTATTTT,TRBJ2-3,TRBD2,TRBV6-5,few
CASTHRGPGYNEQFF,TGTGCCAGCACCCATCGGGGGCCTGGTTACAATGAGCAGTTCTTC,TRBJ2-1,.,TRBV13,.
CASSPQRGGYETQYF,TGTGCCAGCAGTCCCCAGCGGGGGGGGTATGAGACCCAGTACTTC,TRBJ2-5,TRBD2,TRBV11-2,.
CASSQDAAGGPTDTQYF,TGCGCCAGCAGCCAAGATGCAGCGGGGGGCCCCACAGATACGCAGTATTTT,TRBJ2-3,TRBD2,TRBV4-3,.
CASSFRGGAIGEQFF,TGTGCCAGCAGTTTCCGGGGGGGGGCGATTGGTGAGCAGTTCTTC,TRBJ2-1,TRBD2,TRBV28,.
CASSLVGQRSTGELFF,TGTGCCAGCAGCTTAGTGGGACAAAGATCCACCGGGGAGCTGTTTTTT,TRBJ2-2,.,TRBV7-6,few
CASSLQGVGETQYF,TGTGCCAGCAGTTTACAGGGGGTAGGAGAGACCCAGTACTTC,TRBJ2-5,TRBD1,TRBV27,.